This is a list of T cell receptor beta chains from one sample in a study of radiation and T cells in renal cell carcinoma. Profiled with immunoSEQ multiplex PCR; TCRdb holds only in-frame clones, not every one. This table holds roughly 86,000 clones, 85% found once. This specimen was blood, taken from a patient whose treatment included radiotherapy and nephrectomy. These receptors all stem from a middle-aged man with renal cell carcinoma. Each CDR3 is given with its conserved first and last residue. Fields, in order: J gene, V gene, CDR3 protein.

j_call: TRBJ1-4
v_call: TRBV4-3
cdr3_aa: CASSRVQVWDNENLFF

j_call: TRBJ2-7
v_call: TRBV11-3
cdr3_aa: CASSPGQGRKQYF

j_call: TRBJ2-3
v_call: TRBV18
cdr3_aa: CASSRDRAGDTQYF

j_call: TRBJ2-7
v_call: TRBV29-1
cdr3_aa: CSVAGSSYEQYF

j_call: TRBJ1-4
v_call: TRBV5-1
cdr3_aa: CASSFPAGGSNEKLFF

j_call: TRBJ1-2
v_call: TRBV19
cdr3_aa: CASSIITGTYGYTF

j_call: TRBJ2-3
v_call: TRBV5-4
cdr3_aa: CASSSSGLAGRPTQYF

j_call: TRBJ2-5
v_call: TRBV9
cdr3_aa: CASSVGVAGQETQYF

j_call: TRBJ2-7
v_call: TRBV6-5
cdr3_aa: CASSYSGEQYF

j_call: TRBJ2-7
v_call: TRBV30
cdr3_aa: CAWSPPGTRSYEQYF

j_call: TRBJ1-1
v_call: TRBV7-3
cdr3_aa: CASSPTTNTEAFF

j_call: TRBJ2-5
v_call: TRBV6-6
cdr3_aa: CASGHRGREETQYF

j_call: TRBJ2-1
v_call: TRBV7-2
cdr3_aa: CASSSLGSYNEQFF

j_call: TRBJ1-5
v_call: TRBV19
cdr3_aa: CASSILEGQPQHF

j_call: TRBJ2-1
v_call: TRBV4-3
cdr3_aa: CASSRRGSAGALWDEQFF

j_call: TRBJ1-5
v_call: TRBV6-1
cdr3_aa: CASSEQGNQPQHF

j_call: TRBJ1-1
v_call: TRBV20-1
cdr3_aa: CSARTDEAFF

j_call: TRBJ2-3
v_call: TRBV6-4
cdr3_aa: CASSPRPGTDTQYF

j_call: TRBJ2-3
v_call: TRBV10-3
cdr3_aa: CAISAGGRDTQYF

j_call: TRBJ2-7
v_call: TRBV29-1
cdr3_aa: CSVEKWGIITYEQYF

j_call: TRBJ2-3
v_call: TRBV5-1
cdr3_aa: CASSLAGGDTQYF

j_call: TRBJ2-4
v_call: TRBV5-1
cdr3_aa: CASSLGQGYFAKNIQYF

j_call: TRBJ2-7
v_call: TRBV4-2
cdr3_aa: CASSQGSGPYEQYF

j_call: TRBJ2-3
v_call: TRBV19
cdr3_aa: CASSPTGLATSTDTQYF

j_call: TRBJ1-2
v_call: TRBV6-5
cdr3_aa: CASSYTEDGYTF

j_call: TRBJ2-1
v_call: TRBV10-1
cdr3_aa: CASSDSGPYNEQFF

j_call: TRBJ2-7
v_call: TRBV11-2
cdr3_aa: CASSLVGTGAYEQYF

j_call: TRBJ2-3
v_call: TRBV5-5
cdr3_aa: CASSRPRTSGATDTQYF

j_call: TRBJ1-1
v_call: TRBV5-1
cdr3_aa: CASSSTGQEAFF

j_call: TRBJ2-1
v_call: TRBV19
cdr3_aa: CASSIEGRSVHEQFF

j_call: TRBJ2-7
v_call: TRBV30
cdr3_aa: CAWSRLAGGGKQYF

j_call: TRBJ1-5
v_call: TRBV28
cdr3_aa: CASSRGQLIQPQHF

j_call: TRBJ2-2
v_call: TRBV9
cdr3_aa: CASTPEGAVTGELFF

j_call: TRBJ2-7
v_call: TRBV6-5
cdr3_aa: CASSYSSQAAYEQYF

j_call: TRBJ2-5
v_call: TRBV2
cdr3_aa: CASSEQLEETQYF

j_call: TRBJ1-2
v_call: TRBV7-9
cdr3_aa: CASSSSRGFNYGYTF

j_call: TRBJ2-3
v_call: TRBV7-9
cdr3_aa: CASSPTRVGDTQYF

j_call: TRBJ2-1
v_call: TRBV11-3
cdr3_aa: CASSLAESGYNEQFF

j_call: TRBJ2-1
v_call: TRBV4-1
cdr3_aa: CASSQVEGPGGEQFF

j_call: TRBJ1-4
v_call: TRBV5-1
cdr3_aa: CASSLVGDTNEKLFF

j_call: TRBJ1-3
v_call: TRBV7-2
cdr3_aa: CASSLEGGRFSGNTIYF

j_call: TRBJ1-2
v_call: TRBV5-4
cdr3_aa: CASSLQGNGYTF

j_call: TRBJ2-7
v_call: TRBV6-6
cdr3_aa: CASSQIPLAEQYF

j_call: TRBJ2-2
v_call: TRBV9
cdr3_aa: CASSPTSGQGAPGELFF

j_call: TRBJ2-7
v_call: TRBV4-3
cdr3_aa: CASSQDRTGLPYEQYF

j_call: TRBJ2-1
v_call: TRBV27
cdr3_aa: CASRSTGASSYNEQFF

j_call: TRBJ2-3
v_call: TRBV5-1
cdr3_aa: CASSLPGGGTDTQYF

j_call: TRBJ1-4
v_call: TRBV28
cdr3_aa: CASSPRNSVKLFF

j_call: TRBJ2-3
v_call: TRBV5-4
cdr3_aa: CASSLDEGADTQYF

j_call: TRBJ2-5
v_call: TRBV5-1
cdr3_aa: CASSIKGQPETQYF

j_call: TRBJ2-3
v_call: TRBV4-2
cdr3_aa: CASSQEGLRDTQYF

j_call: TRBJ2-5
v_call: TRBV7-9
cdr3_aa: CASAEAGASQETQYF

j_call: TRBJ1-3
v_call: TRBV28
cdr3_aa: CASSPRGRSGNTIYF

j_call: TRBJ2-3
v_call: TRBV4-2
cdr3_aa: CASSLGLAGPNTDTQYF

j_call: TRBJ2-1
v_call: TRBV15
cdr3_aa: CATRGTGSDEQFF